This record concerns one T cell receptor (beta chain) sequence. This clonotype was counted ten times or more. Its antigen is currently not known. Base qualities are not provided; no much larger clone lies one nucleotide away. Inclusive of the bounding cysteine and phenylalanine, the CDR3 is 14 residues long. Solely the CDR3 DNA is kept, with 42 bases framed from the first base. In the germline V gene, CDR1 corresponds to LGHNA and CDR2 to YSLEER. V lost 0 bases and J lost 2 bases; the stretch between them is 8 bases long. The data were obtained in a study of spatial heterogeneity in lung cancer (dated by TCRdb to between 2017 and 2020). The study in broad terms: Beta-chain transcripts were consistently detected in greater numbers than alpha-chain transcripts, which likely reflects a higher abundance of beta-chain transcripts. In tumor regions, TCR transcript counts showed a strong correlation with a T cell transcriptional module score from matched bulk RNA-seq. In the raw uncorrected reads, each unique combination of TCR and UMI appeared more than ten times on average. TCR alpha and beta repertoires were quantitatively compared across multiple tumor regions, matched nontumor lung and blood in non-small cell lung cancer. Nonsynonymous mutation counts, determined by whole-exome sequencing of tumor tissue, were related to features of the TCR repertoire. At surgery, both alpha and beta chains were TCR-sequenced in 200 to 250 tumor regions, some 64 matched nontumor lung samples and 50 to 60 PBMC samples. Broader findings and caveats from the paper: Confirming at a functional level the hypothesis that regional TCRs recognize regional mutations was considered to require additional single-cell paired TCR alpha and beta sequencing. A correlation was observed between the number of expanded intratumoral alpha and beta TCRs and the tumor nonsynonymous mutation count. Counts of ubiquitous and regional expanded TCRs correlated with counts of ubiquitous and regional nonsynonymous mutations, respectively. TCR-seq coverage of tumor T cells was estimated at only around 6.7% for alpha chains and around 13% for beta chains.

Reading the label with the study, this specimen's time point is: sample taken at primary tumor resection. Donors were some 78 patients with early-stage, untreated non-small cell lung cancer from the lung TRACERx cohort. Without any cell sorting, TCR sequencing was performed on whole RNA extracted either from tumor and nontumor lung tissue or from cryopreserved PBMC samples. Only patients with enough RNA available from two or more tumor regions were chosen for TCR sequencing. A lung pathologist reviewed the tumor and adjacent nontumor lung specimens before the specimens were selected. Libraries were prepared through 5' RACE. Instrument used: NextSeq 500. The TCR library protocol attached a unique molecular identifier to each TCR cDNA molecule to allow correction of PCR and sequencing errors. In the source study's methods: TCR identification, UMI-based error correction and CDR3 extraction were all carried out with Decombinator tools. TCRs above a frequency of 2 per 1,000, corresponding to the top 1% of the tumor frequency distribution, were defined as expanded. Expanded tumor TCRs were classed as regional if statistically deemed absent (corrected P<0.05) from at least one tumor region, otherwise ubiquitous. Renyi diversity was calculated using the R vegan package after each repertoire was subsampled 100 times to 5,000 TCRs. CDR3 similarity networks were constructed using string-kernel similarity of amino acid triplets, with links drawn between CDR3s whose pairwise similarity was above 0.82. Through fastp at Q25 and MiXCR, TCRdb rebuilt clones from the public reads, retaining in-frame beta chains. CDR3 protein sequences are deduplicated, and each keeps its most common genes and DNA. TCRdb's processing, not the authors', yielded these V and J calls. The sample yields thousands of distinct CDR3 sequences; 5% to 6% were counted once. 15% to 20% of the sample belongs to the ten largest clones.

This clonotype was obtained from a male donor with early-stage non-small cell lung cancer. Sequences were derived from lung tumor tissue, sampled at surgery. Here the chain combines TRBV4-3 and TRBJ2-7, with the D call perhaps TRBD1 or TRBD2, as 5 bases match in each case. Read as DNA, the sequence is TGCGCCAGCAGCCAAGAAACGGGACCCTACGAGCAGTACTTC. Its protein product is CASSQETGPYEQYF.